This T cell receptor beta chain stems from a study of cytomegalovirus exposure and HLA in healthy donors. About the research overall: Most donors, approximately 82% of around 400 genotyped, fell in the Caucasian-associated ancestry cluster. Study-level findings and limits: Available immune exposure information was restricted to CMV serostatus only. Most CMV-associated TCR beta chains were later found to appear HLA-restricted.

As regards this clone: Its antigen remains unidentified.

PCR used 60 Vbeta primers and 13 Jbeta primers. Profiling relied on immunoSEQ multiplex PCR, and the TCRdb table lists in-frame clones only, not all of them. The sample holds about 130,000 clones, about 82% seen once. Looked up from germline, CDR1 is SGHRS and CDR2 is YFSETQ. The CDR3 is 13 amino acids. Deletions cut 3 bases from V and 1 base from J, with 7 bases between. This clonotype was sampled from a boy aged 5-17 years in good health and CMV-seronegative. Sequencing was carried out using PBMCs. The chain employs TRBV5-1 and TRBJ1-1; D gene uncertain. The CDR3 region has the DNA TGCGCCAGCAGCTCTTCAGGGAACACTGAAGCTTTCTTT. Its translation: CASSSSGNTEAFF.